This record concerns one T cell receptor beta chain sequence. Its antigen is as yet unknown. Exclusion applied to patients with autoimmune disease history or systemic immunosuppression. These data belong to a study of OX40 agonist ivuxolimab in advanced cancers. For the study at large: Patients took ivuxolimab, an agonistic anti-OX40 (CD134) antibody.

The length of the CDR3 is 14 residues. The germline V and J ends were trimmed by 1 base and 5 bases, with 12 bases remaining between them. Looked up from germline, CDR1 is SGHRS and CDR2 is YFSETQ. Study-level results: What antigens the expanded peripheral T cells recognized was never established. The study found that CD8+ T cells averaged more expanded clones than CD4+.

Produced via immunoSEQ multiplex PCR; TCRdb's table is partial and in-frame only. This table has 35,000 to 45,000 clones, 65% to 90% appearing once. The source of this sequence is an adult with an advanced solid tumor such as melanoma, head and neck, liver or kidney cancer. Sequenced here: CD4+ or CD8+ T cells sorted from blood, sampled in a trial of the OX40 agonist ivuxolimab. The V call is TRBV5-1, the J call TRBJ2-5; D is perhaps TRBD2 (7 bases). In nucleotides, the CDR3 is TGCGCCAGCAGCTTGTGGGGGGGGCTGGAGACCCAGTACTTC. Amino acid sequence: CASSLWGGLETQYF.